The 29 T cell receptor beta chains presented below share a single source sample, sequenced in a study of blood T cell repertoires in COVID-19. The protocol was immunoSEQ multiplex PCR, while the TCRdb copy is restricted to in-frame clones and leaves out a portion. The sample has 150,000 to 200,000 clones; 87% are singletons. Sequenced material: peripheral blood. The receptors shown here come from a woman aged 18-29 years who had recovered from COVID-19.

The J gene is TRBJ2-7, the V gene TRBV11-3, with TRBD1 as a possible D gene (6 bases). V lost 5 bases, J lost 0 bases, and 14 bases lay in between. CDR1 is SGHNT, CDR2 YENEEA, per germline. The CDR3 sequence is 15 residues long. In DNA form, the CDR3 reads TGTGCCAGCAGCAGGGGGACCGGGCCCTCCTACGAGCAGTACTTC. It yields the protein CASSRGTGPSYEQYF.

J is TRBJ2-3 and V is TRBV14, with 8 bases fitting TRBD2. The CDR3 is 16 residues long. Trimming at V came to 4 bases and at J to 2 bases, leaving 8 bases not matched to a gene. The V gene's germline CDR1 is SGHDN and CDR2 FVKESK. The CDR3 sequence: CASSPLAGLYTDTQYF. In nucleotides, the CDR3 is TGTGCCAGCAGCCCCCTAGCGGGCCTTTACACAGATACGCAGTATTTT.

The genes are TRBV7-6 and TRBJ1-2, with D tentatively TRBD1 (5 bases). Germline V gene sequence: CDR1 SGHVS, CDR2 FNYEAQ. The V gene lost 4 bases and the J gene lost 7 bases, with 19 bases spanning the gap. The CDR3 is 15 residues long. CDR3 in amino acids: CASSSAASGYPGYTF. CDR3 sequence (DNA): TGTGCCAGCAGCTCCGCCGCCTCAGGGTACCCTGGCTACACCTTC. Using reference TRBV7-6 and TRBJ1-2 for the parts outside the CDR3, the full variable domain is GAGVSQSPRYKVTKRGQDVALRCDPISGHVSLYWYRQALGQGPEFLTYFNYEAQQDKSGLPNDRFSAERPEGSISTLTIQRTEQRDSAMYRCASSSAASGYPGYTFGSGTRLTVV.

This clone rates as medium-sized. The gene calls are TRBV4-3 and TRBJ1-6; TRBD1 matches at 8 bases. Germline CDR1 LGHNA, CDR2 YSLEER. This CDR3 is 16 amino acids long. V dropped 0 bases and J dropped 9; count of bases not matched to a gene: 7. The CDR3 DNA reads as TGCGCCAGCAGCCAAGATAAAGGACAGGGAATTTCACCCCTCCACTTT. The encoded protein is CASSQDKGQGISPLHF.

This chain uses TRBV6-2 or TRBV6-3 with TRBJ2-7; TRBD1 matches 12 bases. CDR1 is MNHEY and CDR2 is SVGEGT in the germline V gene. J lost 4 bases, V lost 2 bases, and 9 bases had no gene match. The length of the CDR3 is 17 residues. The CDR3, as DNA: TGTGCCAGCAGTTACGGTTCGGGACAGGGGGCCACATACGAGCAGTACGTC. It specifies CASSYGSGQGATYEQYV.

The chain has TRBV7-2 and TRBJ1-6; tentative D call: TRBD1 (6 bases). The CDR3 spans 16 residues. From germline, CDR1 is SGHTA and CDR2 FQGNSA. V was trimmed by 3 bases and J by 7 bases, leaving 16 bases between them. The CDR3 protein is CASSFRGPAGNSPLHF. CDR3 in DNA: TGTGCCAGCAGCTTCAGGGGTCCTGCAGGAAATTCACCCCTCCACTTT.

The chain carries TRBV5-1 and TRBJ2-2, with a possible D match to TRBD2 (5 bases). Trimming cost V 0 bases and J 0 bases, with 9 bases left between them. The CDR3 has 16 residues. The germline gives CDR1 SGHRS, CDR2 YFSETQ. CDR3 protein: CASSLGLATNTGELFF. In nucleotides, the CDR3 is TGCGCCAGCAGCTTGGGGCTAGCCACGAACACCGGGGAGCTGTTTTTT.

The J gene is TRBJ1-1, the V gene TRBV10-3; weak D call: TRBD1 (6 bases). Trimming took off 0 bases at V and 5 bases at J, with 13 bases between the two ends. Germline CDR1 ENHRY, CDR2 SYGVKD. This CDR3 has 15 residues. CDR3 protein: CAISESGAGGTEAFF. DNA for the CDR3: TGTGCCATCAGTGAGTCGGGGGCGGGAGGGACTGAAGCTTTCTTT.

This chain links TRBV2 with TRBJ2-6, with a tentative D call TRBD1 (5 bases). Trimming removed 8 bases at V and 0 bases at J, with 17 bases between. The CDR3 covers 17 residues. Germline CDR1 SNHLY, CDR2 FYNNEI. The CDR3 sequence is CASELEGVPSGANVLTF. The CDR3 region has the DNA TGTGCCAGCGAGCTTGAAGGGGTTCCCTCTGGGGCCAACGTCCTGACTTTC.

The rearrangement joins TRBV27 to TRBJ2-3; D gene unclear. Germline loops: CDR1 MNHEY, CDR2 SMNVEV (reference sequence). Deletions cut 3 bases from V and 3 bases from J, with 10 bases between. This CDR3 has 14 residues. CDR3 DNA: TGTGCCAGCAGTTTTAAGATTAGTACAGATACGCAGTATTTT. Its translation: CASSFKISTDTQYF.

The chain has TRBV18 and TRBJ1-2, with TRBD1 as a possible D gene (6 bases). Germline-derived CDR1 and CDR2 are KGHSH and LQKENI. The V end was cut by 3 bases, the J end by 1 base, with 9 bases between. This CDR3 is built from 14 residues. Here the CDR3 reads CASSPGTLNYGYTF. CDR3 DNA: TGTGCCAGCTCACCCGGGACACTTAACTATGGCTACACCTTC.

The chain uses TRBV28 and TRBJ1-6; possibly TRBD1 for D (5 bases). The ends were cut back, 3 bases at V and 7 bases at J, with 13 bases in the middle. The germline gives CDR1 MDHEN, CDR2 SYDVKM. CDR3 length: 15 residues. The CDR3: CASSFPGGYNSPLHF. The CDR3 DNA reads as TGTGCCAGCAGTTTTCCTGGGGGGTACAATTCACCCCTCCACTTT.

The chain combines TRBV27 with TRBJ2-3; D ambiguous. Per germline, CDR1 MNHEY and CDR2 SMNVEV (reference sequence). The V gene lost 3 bases and the J gene lost 1 base, with 5 bases spanning the gap. CDR3 length: 13 residues. The CDR3 DNA reads TGTGCCAGCAGTTTCATTGGCACAGATACGCAGTATTTT. Protein: CASSFIGTDTQYF.

This chain connects TRBV6-2 or TRBV6-3 to TRBJ2-7; 8 bases line up with TRBD2. Losses at the gene ends were 4 bases for V and 4 bases for J; bases not matched to a gene: 6. The CDR3 consists of 14 residues. Germline CDR1 reads MNHEY; CDR2 reads SVGEGT. The CDR3 spells CASSSPQRGYEQYF. CDR3 DNA sequence: TGTGCCAGCAGTTCCCCCCAGCGGGGGTACGAGCAGTACTTC.

This clone was recorded only once. The CDR3 spells CACRGDGNTIYF. The CDR3 bases are TGTGCCTGCCGGGGGGACGGAAACACCATATATTTT. This chain joins TRBV6-5 and TRBJ1-3; a possible D gene is TRBD1 (5 bases). The CDR3 length is 12 residues. The V gene's germline CDR1 is MNHEY and CDR2 SVGAGI. V lost 11 bases to trimming and J lost 4 bases, with 12 bases between them.

The chain joins TRBV4-1 to TRBJ2-5, with D hard to call. This CDR3 is 13 amino acids long. Between the trimmed V and J ends, which lost 1 base and 5 bases, there was a span of 8 bases. Germline CDR1 MGHRA, CDR2 YSYEKL. The CDR3 DNA follows: TGCGCCAGCAGCCAAGCTTCCGGGGAGACCCAGTACTTC. This sequence encodes CASSQASGETQYF.

The chain couples TRBV25-1 to TRBJ2-2, with TRBD1 as a possible D gene (6 bases). The CDR3 is made up of 13 amino acids. V lost 5 bases and J 6 bases, leaving 10 bases between the germline ends. Germline V CDR1 and CDR2: MGHDK, SYGVNS. The DNA for the CDR3 is TGTGCCAGCAGTCGGACAGATGCCGGGGAGCTGTTTTTT. Translating gives CASSRTDAGELFF. Supplemented by reference TRBV25-1 and TRBJ2-2, the full variable domain reads EADIYQTPRYLVIGTGKKITLECSQTMGHDKMYWYQQDPGMELHLIHYSYGVNSTEKGDLSSESTVSRIRTEHFPLTLESARPSHTSQYLCASSRTDAGELFFGEGSRLTVL.

This chain links TRBV29-1 with TRBJ2-1; D not resolved. This CDR3 has 14 amino acids. Trimming stripped 3 bases from V and 3 bases from J, with 12 bases between. CDR1 and CDR2 (germline): SQVTM, ANQGSEA. The CDR3 DNA follows: TGCAGCGTTGACGTGGGCAGCTTCTACAATGAGCAGTTCTTC. It codes for CSVDVGSFYNEQFF.

The chain employs TRBV6-2 or TRBV6-3 and TRBJ2-7, with 11 bases lining up with TRBD1. The V and J ends lost 4 bases and 7 bases, in that order; junction bases with no gene match: 9. Germline-derived CDR1 and CDR2 are MNHEY and SVGEGT. The length of the CDR3 is 15 residues. For the CDR3, the DNA is TGTGCCAGCAGTTCCCCGGACAGGGGGCGCCGGGAGCAGTACTTC. It yields the protein CASSSPDRGRREQYF.

The chain is built from TRBV7-9 and TRBJ1-1; 9 positions match TRBD1. The length of the CDR3 is 16 residues. V shed 5 bases, J shed 1 base, and the junction held 8 bases outside the gene matches. CDR1 and CDR2 from the germline V gene are SEHNR and FQNEAQ (reference sequence). CDR3 DNA sequence: TGTGCCAGCAGCCCGGGACAGGGTTCGGGGAACACTGAAGCTTTCTTT. It is translated as CASSPGQGSGNTEAFF.

The chain has TRBV21-1 and TRBJ1-4; the table gives TRBD1 as D, unverified against the DNA. TRBV21-1 is deemed a pseudogene. There are 18 residues in the CDR3. CDR3 region: CASSKARSGRGRHEKLFF. For the CDR3, the DNA is TGTGCCAGCAGCAAAGCGCGATCAGGCAGGGGGCGACATGAAAAACTGTTTTTT.

The J gene is TRBJ1-2, the V gene TRBV4-3; a weak D match, TRBD1 (5 bases). The CDR3 is made up of 15 amino acids. The V and J ends lost 1 base and 8 bases respectively, with 17 bases between them. Germline V gene lookup returns CDR1 LGHNA and CDR2 YSLEER. The CDR3 reads CASSQGTGNLWGYTF. For the CDR3, the DNA is TGCGCCAGCAGCCAAGGCACAGGAAATCTATGGGGCTACACCTTC.

This sequence joins TRBV9 and TRBJ2-5; 13 bases map to TRBD2. The germline CDR1 and CDR2 sequences are SGDLS and YYNGEE. The CDR3 is 18 residues long. V shed 0 bases and J 1 base; nucleotides not matched to a gene: 6. CDR3 amino acids: CASSVGTSGGRTQETQYF. DNA for the CDR3: TGTGCCAGCAGCGTAGGGACTAGCGGGGGCCGGACCCAAGAGACCCAGTACTTC.

This clone has a single count. The chain combines TRBV4-2 with TRBJ2-6, with 8 bases identical to TRBD1. Looked up from germline, CDR1 is LGHNA and CDR2 is YNFKEQ. This CDR3 comprises 18 residues. The V gene end was trimmed by 0 bases and the J gene end by 4 bases; junction bases not matched to a gene: 8. CDR3 in DNA: TGTGCCAGCAGCCAAGAAACAGGGGGTAGTGTGGGGGCCAACGTCCTGACTTTC. Its translation: CASSQETGGSVGANVLTF.

The gene calls are TRBV24-1 and TRBJ2-7, with a possible D match to TRBD2 (5 bases). This CDR3 contains 12 residues. The germline V gene encodes CDR1 KGHDR and CDR2 SFDVKD. V lost 1 base and J 5 bases, leaving 5 bases between the germline ends. CDR3 in amino acids: CATSDFGDEQYF. CDR3 DNA: TGTGCCACCAGTGATTTCGGGGACGAGCAGTACTTC.

The rearrangement joins TRBV2 to TRBJ2-7; a possible D gene is TRBD1 (5 bases). From germline, CDR1 is SNHLY and CDR2 FYNNEI. Deletions cut 4 bases from V and 6 bases from J, with 16 bases between. The CDR3 length is 14 residues. CDR3 bases: TGTGCCAGCAGTGGGGGTAGGGGAATAGGCGAGCAGTACGTC. It translates to CASSGGRGIGEQYV.

The chain couples TRBV5-4 to TRBJ2-5; the match to TRBD2 covers 12 bases. CDR3 length: 15 amino acids. The germline gives CDR1 SGHNT, CDR2 YYREEE (reference sequence). V shed 0 bases and J 5 bases; nucleotides not matched to a gene: 2. Here the CDR3 DNA reads TGTGCCAGCAGCTTGGGACTAGCGGGGGTTGAGACCCAGTACTTC. Translation gives CASSLGLAGVETQYF.

The chain has TRBV30 and TRBJ1-5; the D gene is possibly TRBD1 (5 bases). V lost 2 bases and J lost 2, with 16 bases in between. Germline-derived CDR1 and CDR2 are GTSNPN and SVGIG (reference sequence). The CDR3 is 16 residues long. CDR3 region: CAWSTQTRGGNQPQHF. The DNA of the CDR3 is TGTGCCTGGAGTACTCAGACCCGGGGGGGCAATCAGCCCCAGCATTTT.

V usage is TRBV7-2 and J usage is TRBJ1-2; 9 bases map to TRBD1. The CDR3 covers 15 residues. The germline CDR1 and CDR2 sequences are SGHTA and FQGNSA. V shed 7 bases and J 4 bases; nucleotides not matched to a gene: 10. CDR3 amino acids: CASTEVGQGVYGYTF. The DNA of the CDR3 is TGTGCCAGCACCGAGGTGGGACAGGGAGTCTATGGCTACACCTTC.